These 14 T cell receptor beta chains share one sample of origin, sequenced in a study of T cells in women clearing cervical HPV infection (dated by TCRdb to 2017 to 2018). Libraries came from the immunoSEQ multiplex PCR assay. The table was pulled from immuneACCESS by TCRdb, which kept in-frame rearrangements only. Such tables lose some clones; where checked, under half of the loss comes from unresolved V genes, and the rest has no known cause. This sample's records show fewer than 35,000 clones. Approximately 4.2% of the sample is taken by the ten largest. What was sequenced was blood buffy coat. The receptors here all came from a woman between 18 and 70 years old with a cervical HPV16 infection that either progressed to CIN3+ or cleared (not recorded which).

Concerning this clone itself: The CDR3 end falls 3 residues outside the read, so it is completed with the germline J gene. The chain combines TRBV19 with TRBJ2-3, with 9 bases lining up with TRBD2. J gave up 0 bases and V 6 bases, and 4 bases lay outside the gene matches. Germline V gene sequence: CDR1 LNHDA, CDR2 SQIVND (reference sequence). This CDR3 has 15 residues. The CDR3 sequence: CASSTSGGSTDTQYF. The sequenced part of the CDR3 DNA is TGTGCCAGTAGCACAAGCGGGGGGAGCACAGATACG.

To note about this clone: The read finishes 3 residues shy of the CDR3 end, and the germline J gene is used to complete it. The V and J genes are TRBV19 and TRBJ2-3; 7 bases map to TRBD1. Germline V gives CDR1 LNHDA, CDR2 SQIVND (reference sequence). The CDR3 is 15 amino acids. Losses at the gene ends were 5 bases for V and 0 bases for J; bases not matched to a gene: 5. The chain's CDR3 is CASSGRQGSTDTQYF. CDR3 bases read: TGTGCCAGTAGTGGACGACAGGGTAGCACAGATACG.

In regard to this clone: The read ends 3 residues shy of where the CDR3 ends; the end is completed using the germline J gene. The chain couples TRBV11-3 to TRBJ2-5; tentative D call: TRBD2 (7 bases). The CDR3 is 15 amino acids. Trimming shortened V by 2 bases and J by 2 bases, and 12 bases separated the two germline ends. Per germline, CDR1 SGHNT and CDR2 YENEEA. This CDR3 is CASSLRGGYQETQYF. CDR3 DNA (partial): TGTGCCAGCAGCTTAAGGGGGGGGTATCAAGAGACC.

To note about this clone: The read terminates 3 residues ahead of where the CDR3 ends, so the germline J gene completes it. The chain joins TRBV7-2 to TRBJ1-1; 11 bases are a match to TRBD1. Germline CDR1 and CDR2: SGHTA and FQGNSA. J lost 4 bases, V lost 5 bases, and 3 bases had no gene match. This CDR3 is 14 amino acids long. CDR3 bases read: TGTGCCAGCAGCCCGGGACAGGGGGGCACTGAA. It encodes CASSPGQGGTE. From start to end, the CDR3 is CASSPGQGGTEAFF.

As concerns this clone: The read ends 3 residues shy of where the CDR3 ends; the end is completed using the germline J gene. The V call is TRBV14, the J call TRBJ2-3; TRBD2 matches at 8 bases. Germline CDR1 and CDR2: SGHDN and FVKESK. The CDR3 totals 19 residues. V gave up 4 bases and J gave up 0 bases; unmatched junction bases: 15. The chain's CDR3 is CASSPLQSRGGGSTDTQYF. The part of the CDR3 DNA that was read is TGTGCCAGCAGCCCCTTACAAAGCCGGGGGGGCGGAAGCACAGATACG. Combining the CDR3 with reference TRBV14 and TRBJ2-3 gives the whole variable domain EAGVTQFPSHSVIEKGQTVTLRCDPISGHDNLYWYRRVMGKEIKFLLHFVKESKQDESGMPNNRFLAERTGGTYSTLKVQPAELEDSGVYFCASSPLQSRGGGSTDTQYFGPGTRLTVL.

In the case of this clone: The read comes to an end 3 residues before the CDR3 does, leaving the germline J gene to fill in the end. This chain links TRBV5-1 with TRBJ2-3, with 10 nucleotides matching TRBD1. This CDR3 comprises 15 residues. V shed 4 bases and J 4 bases; nucleotides not matched to a gene: 6. Germline CDR1 SGHRS, CDR2 YFSETQ. The CDR3 is CASSPGQGIADTQYF. Partial CDR3 DNA: TGCGCCAGCAGCCCGGGACAGGGGATCGCAGATACG.

The CDR3 reads CASSMGDRGHLVPYGYTF. CDR3 DNA, as far as it was read: TGTGCCAGTAGTATGGGGGACAGGGGCCACCTGGTTCCCTATGGC. This sequence joins TRBV19 and TRBJ1-2, with TRBD1 matching over 10 bases. The CDR3 end lies 3 residues beyond the end of the read and is filled in from the germline J gene. Germline V gene data show CDR1 as LNHDA and CDR2 as SQIVND (reference sequence). The trim removed 3 bases at V and 4 bases at J, leaving 14 bases unmatched. The CDR3 is 18 amino acids.

The covered CDR3 bases are TGTGCCAGCAGTGAATGGGCAGGGTACGGCTACGAG. This sequence encodes CASSEWAGYGYE. The whole CDR3 reads CASSEWAGYGYEQYF. The chain is built from TRBV6-1 and TRBJ2-7; D possibly corresponds to TRBD1 (5 bases). The read gets to within 3 residues of the CDR3 end, and the germline J gene fills in the rest. CDR1 and CDR2 from the germline V gene are MNHNS and SASEGT. Deletions cut 2 bases from V and 3 bases from J, with 14 bases between. The CDR3 length is 15 residues.

As concerns this clone: The CDR3 end is not reached by the read, which stops 3 residues before it; the germline J gene fills it in. The chain has TRBV30 and TRBJ2-3; 9 bases match TRBD1. The CDR3 has 14 amino acids. Per the germline V gene, CDR1 is GTSNPN and CDR2 is SVGIG (reference sequence). The CDR3 loop is CAWNLQGAGQPQYF. CDR3 DNA, as far as it was read: TGTGCCTGGAACCTACAGGGGGCGGGTCAGCCG.

As for this clone: The CDR3 end lies 3 residues beyond the end of the read and is filled in from the germline J gene. The rearrangement links TRBV5-4 to TRBJ1-2; D may be TRBD1 (5 bases). The V gene's germline CDR1 is SGHNT and CDR2 YYREEE (reference sequence). Trimming took off 0 bases at V and 6 bases at J, with 6 bases between the two ends. The CDR3 runs to 12 residues. This CDR3 is CASSLVGDGYTF. CDR3 DNA, as far as it was read: TGTGCCAGCAGCTTGGTAGGGGATGGC.

Remarks on this clone: The sequence runs out 3 residues before the end of the CDR3; the remainder is reconstructed from the germline J gene. The gene calls are TRBV6-2 or TRBV6-3 and TRBJ1-2; 8 nucleotides agree with TRBD1. The germline V gene has CDR1 MNHEY and CDR2 SVGEGT. This CDR3 has 14 residues. Germline trimming cut 6 bases from V and 5 bases from J; bases unmatched to any gene: 8. The CDR3 sequence: CASRVRQGPYGYTF. The sequenced CDR3 bases are TGTGCCAGCAGAGTGAGACAGGGGCCTTATGGC.

As to this clone: The read finishes 3 residues shy of the CDR3 end, and the germline J gene is used to complete it. The V and J genes are TRBV30 and TRBJ1-4; tentatively, D is TRBD1 (5 bases). Looked up from germline, CDR1 is GTSNPN and CDR2 is SVGIG (reference sequence). This CDR3 spans 15 amino acids. Trimming removed 0 bases from V and 8 bases from J, with 16 bases in between. CDR3 in amino acids: CAWSVRTLVKEKLFF. The covered CDR3 bases are TGTGCCTGGAGTGTACGGACACTGGTTAAGGAAAAA.

In the case of this clone: The CDR3 is cut off 3 residues early in the read; its end comes from the germline J gene. The same CDR3 arises from other DNA sequences in this sample as well. This chain connects TRBV14 to TRBJ2-3; D is perhaps TRBD2 (6 bases). This CDR3 comprises 14 residues. Trimming left V 6 bases short and J 6 bases short, with 16 bases between. Germline V gives CDR1 SGHDN, CDR2 FVKESK. The sequenced CDR3 bases are TGTGCCAGCAGTCTCGCGGGGCTCGGGGATACG. Its protein product is CASSLAGLGDT. The complete CDR3 protein is CASSLAGLGDTQYF.

Concerning this clone itself: The read halts 3 residues ahead of the CDR3 end, with the missing end drawn from the germline J gene. The chain recombines TRBV7-2 with TRBJ1-2, with 9 bases identical to TRBD1. Germline V gene lookup returns CDR1 SGHTA and CDR2 FQGNSA. This CDR3 spans 14 amino acids. The V and J ends lost 6 bases and 3 bases, in that order; junction bases with no gene match: 5. The sequenced part of the CDR3 DNA is TGTGCCAGCAGTACCGACAGGGGGTACTATGGC. Protein: CASSTDRGYYG. The complete CDR3 sequence is CASSTDRGYYGYTF.